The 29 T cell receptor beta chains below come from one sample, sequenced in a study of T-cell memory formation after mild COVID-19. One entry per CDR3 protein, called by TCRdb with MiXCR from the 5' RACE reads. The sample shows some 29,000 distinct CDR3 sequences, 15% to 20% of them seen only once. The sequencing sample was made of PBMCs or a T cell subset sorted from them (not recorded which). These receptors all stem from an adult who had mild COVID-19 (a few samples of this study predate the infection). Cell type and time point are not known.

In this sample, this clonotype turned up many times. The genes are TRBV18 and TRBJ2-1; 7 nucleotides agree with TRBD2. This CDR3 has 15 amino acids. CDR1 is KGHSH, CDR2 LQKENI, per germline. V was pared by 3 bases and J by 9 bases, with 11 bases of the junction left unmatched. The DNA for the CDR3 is TGTGCCAGCTCACCGGTTTGGCAGGGAGGGGCTGAGCAGTTCTTC. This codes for CASSPVWQGGAEQFF.

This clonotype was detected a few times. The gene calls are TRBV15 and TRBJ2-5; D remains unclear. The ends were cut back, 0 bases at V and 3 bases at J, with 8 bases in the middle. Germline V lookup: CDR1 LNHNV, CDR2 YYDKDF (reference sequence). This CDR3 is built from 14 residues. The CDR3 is CATSRENRKETQYF. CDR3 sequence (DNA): TGTGCCACCAGCAGAGAGAACAGAAAAGAGACCCAGTACTTC. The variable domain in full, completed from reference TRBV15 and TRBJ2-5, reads DAMVIQNPRYQVTQFGKPVTLSCSQTLNHNVMYWYQQKSSQAPKLLFHYYDKDFNNEADTPDNFQSRRPNTSFCFLDIRSPGLGDTAMYLCATSRENRKETQYFGPGTRLLVL.

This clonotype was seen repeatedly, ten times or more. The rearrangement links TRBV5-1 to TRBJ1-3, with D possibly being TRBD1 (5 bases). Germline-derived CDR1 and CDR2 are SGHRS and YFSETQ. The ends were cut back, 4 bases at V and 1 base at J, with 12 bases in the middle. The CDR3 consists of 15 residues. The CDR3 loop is CASSPSGQSGNTIYF. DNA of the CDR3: TGCGCCAGCAGCCCGTCTGGACAATCTGGAAACACCATATATTTT.

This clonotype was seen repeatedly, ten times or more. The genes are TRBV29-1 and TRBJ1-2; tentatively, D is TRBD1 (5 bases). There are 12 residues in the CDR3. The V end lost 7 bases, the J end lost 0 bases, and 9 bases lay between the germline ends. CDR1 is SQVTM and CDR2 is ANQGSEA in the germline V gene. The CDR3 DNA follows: TGCAGCGGTGGGACGGCTAACTATGGCTACACCTTC. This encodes CSGGTANYGYTF.

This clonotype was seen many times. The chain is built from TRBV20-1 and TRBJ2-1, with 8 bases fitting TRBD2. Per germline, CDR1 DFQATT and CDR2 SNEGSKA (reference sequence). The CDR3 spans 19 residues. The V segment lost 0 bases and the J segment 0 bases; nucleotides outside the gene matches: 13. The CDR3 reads CSARDSGASGLSSYNEQFF. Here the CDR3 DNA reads TGCAGTGCTAGAGATTCGGGAGCTAGCGGGCTGAGCTCCTACAATGAGCAGTTCTTC.

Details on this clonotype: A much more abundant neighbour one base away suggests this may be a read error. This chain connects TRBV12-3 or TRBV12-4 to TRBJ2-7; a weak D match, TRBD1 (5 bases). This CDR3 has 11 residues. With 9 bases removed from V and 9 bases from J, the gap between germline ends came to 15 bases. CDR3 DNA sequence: TGTGCCAGAAGTGCCCAGACAGCGCAGTACTTC. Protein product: CARSAQTAQYF.

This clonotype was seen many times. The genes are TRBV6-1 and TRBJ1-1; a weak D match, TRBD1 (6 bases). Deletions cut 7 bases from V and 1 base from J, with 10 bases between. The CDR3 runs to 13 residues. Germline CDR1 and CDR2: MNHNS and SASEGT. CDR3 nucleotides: TGTGCCAGCAAGACAGGTTCGAACACTGAAGCTTTCTTT. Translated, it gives CASKTGSNTEAFF.

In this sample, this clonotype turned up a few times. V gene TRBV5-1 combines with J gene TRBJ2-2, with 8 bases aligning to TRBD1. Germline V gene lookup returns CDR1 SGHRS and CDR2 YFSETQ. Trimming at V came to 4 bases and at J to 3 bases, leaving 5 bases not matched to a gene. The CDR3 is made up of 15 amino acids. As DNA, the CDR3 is TGCGCCAGCAGCGTGGACAGGGTGGACACCGGGGAGCTGTTTTTT. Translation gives CASSVDRVDTGELFF.

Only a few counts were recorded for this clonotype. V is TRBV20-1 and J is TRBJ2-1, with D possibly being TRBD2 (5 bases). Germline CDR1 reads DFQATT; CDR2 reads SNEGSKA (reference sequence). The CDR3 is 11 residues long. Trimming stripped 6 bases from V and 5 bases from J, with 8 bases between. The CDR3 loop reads CSASGHNEQFF. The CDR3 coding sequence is TGCAGTGCCAGCGGTCACAATGAGCAGTTCTTC.

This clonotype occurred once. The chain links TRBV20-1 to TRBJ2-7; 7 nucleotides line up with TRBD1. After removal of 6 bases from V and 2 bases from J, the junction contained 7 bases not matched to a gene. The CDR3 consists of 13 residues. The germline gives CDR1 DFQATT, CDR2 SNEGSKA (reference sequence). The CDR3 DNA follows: TGCAGTGCCCCATCGACAGGGCCCTACGAGCAGTACTTC. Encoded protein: CSAPSTGPYEQYF.

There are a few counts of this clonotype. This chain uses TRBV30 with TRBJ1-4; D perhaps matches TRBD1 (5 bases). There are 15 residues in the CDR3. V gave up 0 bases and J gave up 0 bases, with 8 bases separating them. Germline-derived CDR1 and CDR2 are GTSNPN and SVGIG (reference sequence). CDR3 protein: CAWSVGHSTNEKLFF. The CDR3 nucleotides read TGTGCCTGGAGTGTCGGACACTCAACTAATGAAAAACTGTTTTTT.

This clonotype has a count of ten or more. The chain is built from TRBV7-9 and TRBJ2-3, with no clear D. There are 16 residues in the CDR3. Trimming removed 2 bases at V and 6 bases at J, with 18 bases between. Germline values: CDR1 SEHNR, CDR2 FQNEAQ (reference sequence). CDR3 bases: TGTGCCAGCAGCTTACCGATTCCGGGTCTCGGGGATACGCAGTATTTT. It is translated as CASSLPIPGLGDTQYF.

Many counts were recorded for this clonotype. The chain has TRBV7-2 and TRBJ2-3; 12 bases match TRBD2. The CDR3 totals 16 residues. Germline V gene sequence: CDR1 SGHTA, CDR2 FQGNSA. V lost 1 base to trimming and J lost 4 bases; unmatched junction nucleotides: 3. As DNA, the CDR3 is TGTGCCAGCAGCTTAGGACTAGCGGGAGCAGCAGATACGCAGTATTTT. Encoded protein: CASSLGLAGAADTQYF.

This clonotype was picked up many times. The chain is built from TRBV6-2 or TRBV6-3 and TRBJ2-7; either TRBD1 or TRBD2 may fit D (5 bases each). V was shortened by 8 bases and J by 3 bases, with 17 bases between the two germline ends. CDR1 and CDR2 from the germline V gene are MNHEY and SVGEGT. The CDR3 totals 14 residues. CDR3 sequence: CASGKINGGYEQYF. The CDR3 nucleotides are TGTGCCAGCGGAAAAATAAATGGGGGCTACGAGCAGTACTTC.

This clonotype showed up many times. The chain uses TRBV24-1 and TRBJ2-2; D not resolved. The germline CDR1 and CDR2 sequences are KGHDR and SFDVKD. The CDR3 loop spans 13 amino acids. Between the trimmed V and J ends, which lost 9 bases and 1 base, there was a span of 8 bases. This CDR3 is CATGRMNTGELFF. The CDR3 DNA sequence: TGTGCCACCGGAAGAATGAACACCGGGGAGCTGTTTTTT.

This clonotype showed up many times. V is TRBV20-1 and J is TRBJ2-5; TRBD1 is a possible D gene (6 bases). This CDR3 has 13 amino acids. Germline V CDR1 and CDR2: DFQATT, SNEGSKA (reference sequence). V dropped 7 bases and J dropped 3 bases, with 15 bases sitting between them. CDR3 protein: CSDRRQAEETQYF. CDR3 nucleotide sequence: TGCAGTGACCGGAGACAGGCAGAAGAGACCCAGTACTTC.

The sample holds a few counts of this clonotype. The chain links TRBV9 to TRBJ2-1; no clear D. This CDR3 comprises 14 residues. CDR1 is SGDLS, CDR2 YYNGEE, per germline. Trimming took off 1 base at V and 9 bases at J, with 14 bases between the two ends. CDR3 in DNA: TGTGCCAGCAGCGTACGGGTAGGCTTGGGTGAGCAGTTCTTC. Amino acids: CASSVRVGLGEQFF.

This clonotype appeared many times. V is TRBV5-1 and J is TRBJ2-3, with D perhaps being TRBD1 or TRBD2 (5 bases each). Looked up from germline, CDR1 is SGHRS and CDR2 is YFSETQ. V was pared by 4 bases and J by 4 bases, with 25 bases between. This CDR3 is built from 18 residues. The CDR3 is CASSPLGRTVGESDTQYF. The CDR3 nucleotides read TGCGCCAGCAGCCCTTTGGGACGAACGGTTGGAGAGTCAGATACGCAGTATTTT.

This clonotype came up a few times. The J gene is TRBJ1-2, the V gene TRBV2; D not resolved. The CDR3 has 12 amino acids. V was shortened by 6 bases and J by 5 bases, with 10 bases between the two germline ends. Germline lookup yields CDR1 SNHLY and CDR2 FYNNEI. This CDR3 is CASSDEGYGYTF. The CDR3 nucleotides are TGTGCCAGCAGCGACGAGGGATATGGCTACACCTTC.

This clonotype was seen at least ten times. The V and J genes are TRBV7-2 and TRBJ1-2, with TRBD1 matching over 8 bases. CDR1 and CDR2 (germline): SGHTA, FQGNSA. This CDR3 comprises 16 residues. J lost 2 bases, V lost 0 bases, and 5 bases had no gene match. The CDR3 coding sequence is TGTGCCAGCAGCTTAGCCATGGCAGGGGGCAACTATGGCTACACCTTC. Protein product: CASSLAMAGGNYGYTF.

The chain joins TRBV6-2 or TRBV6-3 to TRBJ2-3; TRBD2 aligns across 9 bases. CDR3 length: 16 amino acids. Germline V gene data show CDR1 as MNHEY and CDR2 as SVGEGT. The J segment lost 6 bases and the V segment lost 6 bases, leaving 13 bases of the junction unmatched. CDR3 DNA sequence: TGTGCCAGCAGCCCCCAGAGGCGGGGGGGAGTGGATACGCAGTATTTT. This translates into CASSPQRRGGVDTQYF.

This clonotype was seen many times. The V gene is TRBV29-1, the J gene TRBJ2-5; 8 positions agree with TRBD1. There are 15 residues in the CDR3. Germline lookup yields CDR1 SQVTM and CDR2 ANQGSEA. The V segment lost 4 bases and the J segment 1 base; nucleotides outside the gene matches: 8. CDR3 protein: CSVVLGQGAQETQYF. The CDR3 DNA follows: TGCAGCGTTGTCCTTGGACAGGGCGCCCAAGAGACCCAGTACTTC.

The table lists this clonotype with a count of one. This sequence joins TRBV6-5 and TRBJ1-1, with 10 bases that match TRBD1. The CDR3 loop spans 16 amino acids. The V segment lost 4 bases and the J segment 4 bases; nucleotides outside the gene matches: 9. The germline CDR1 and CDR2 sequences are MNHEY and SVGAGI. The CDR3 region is CASSSPRDRGGTEAFF. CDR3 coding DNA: TGTGCCAGCAGTTCGCCTCGGGACAGGGGAGGCACTGAAGCTTTCTTT.

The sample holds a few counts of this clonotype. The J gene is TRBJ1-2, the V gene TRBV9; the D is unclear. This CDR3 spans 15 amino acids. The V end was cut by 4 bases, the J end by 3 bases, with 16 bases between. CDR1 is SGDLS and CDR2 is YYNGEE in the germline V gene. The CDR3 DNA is TGTGCCAGCAGCACACTGACTGGAAGTGACTATGGCTACACCTTC. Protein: CASSTLTGSDYGYTF.

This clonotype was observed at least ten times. CDR3 loop: CASSFKSFDRHYHYEQYF. The CDR3 coding sequence is TGTGCCAGCAGCTTTAAGAGTTTCGACAGGCACTATCACTACGAGCAGTACTTC. This rearrangement joins TRBV7-9 to TRBJ2-7; a weak D match, TRBD1 (6 bases). Looked up from germline, CDR1 is SEHNR and CDR2 is FQNEAQ (reference sequence). V was cut by 3 bases and J by 3 bases, with 24 bases left in between. This CDR3 is 18 amino acids long.

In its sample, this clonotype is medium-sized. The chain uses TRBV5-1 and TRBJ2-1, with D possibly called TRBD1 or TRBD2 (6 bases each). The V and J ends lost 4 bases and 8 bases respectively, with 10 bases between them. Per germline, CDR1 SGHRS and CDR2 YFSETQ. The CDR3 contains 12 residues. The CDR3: CASSLGGYEQFF. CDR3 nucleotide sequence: TGCGCCAGCAGCCTAGGGGGGTATGAGCAGTTCTTC.

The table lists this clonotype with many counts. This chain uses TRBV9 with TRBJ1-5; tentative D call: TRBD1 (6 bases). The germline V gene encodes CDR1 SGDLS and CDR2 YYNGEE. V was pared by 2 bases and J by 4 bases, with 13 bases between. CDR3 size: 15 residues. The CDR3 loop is CASSVEGERNQPQHF. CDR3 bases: TGTGCCAGCAGCGTCGAGGGGGAGCGGAATCAGCCCCAGCATTTT.

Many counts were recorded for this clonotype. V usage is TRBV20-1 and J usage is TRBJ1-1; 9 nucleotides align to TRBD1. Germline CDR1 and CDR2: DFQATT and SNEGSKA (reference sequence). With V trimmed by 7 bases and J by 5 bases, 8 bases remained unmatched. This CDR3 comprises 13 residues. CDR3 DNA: TGCAGTGGGGTACAGGGGGCTGGGACTGAAGCTTTCTTT. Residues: CSGVQGAGTEAFF.

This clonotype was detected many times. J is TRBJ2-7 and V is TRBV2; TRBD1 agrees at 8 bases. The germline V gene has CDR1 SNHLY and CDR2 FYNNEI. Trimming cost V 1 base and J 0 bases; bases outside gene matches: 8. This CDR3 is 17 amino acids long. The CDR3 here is CASSEVDRGQSSYEQYF. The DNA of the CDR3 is TGTGCCAGCAGTGAAGTCGACAGGGGTCAAAGCTCCTACGAGCAGTACTTC.